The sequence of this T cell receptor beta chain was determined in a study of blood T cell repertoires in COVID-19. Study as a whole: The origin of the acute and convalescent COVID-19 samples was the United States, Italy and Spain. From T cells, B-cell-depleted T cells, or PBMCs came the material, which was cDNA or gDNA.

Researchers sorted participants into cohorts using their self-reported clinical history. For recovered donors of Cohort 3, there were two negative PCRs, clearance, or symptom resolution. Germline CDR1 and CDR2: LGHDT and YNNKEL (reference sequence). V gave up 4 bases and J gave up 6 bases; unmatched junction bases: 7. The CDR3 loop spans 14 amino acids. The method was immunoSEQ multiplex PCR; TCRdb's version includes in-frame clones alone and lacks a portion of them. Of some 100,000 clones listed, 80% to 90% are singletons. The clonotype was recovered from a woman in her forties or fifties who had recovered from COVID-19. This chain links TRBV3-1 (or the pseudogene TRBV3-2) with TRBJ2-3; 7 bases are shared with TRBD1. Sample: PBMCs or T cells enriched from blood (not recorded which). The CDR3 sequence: CASSLDRLLDTQYF. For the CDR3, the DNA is TGTGCCAGCAGCCTGGACAGGTTACTGGATACGCAGTATTTT.